Reported below is one T cell receptor (beta chain). Its antigen is not identified. The table came from immunoSEQ multiplex PCR; TCRdb's copy has only in-frame clones and leaves some out. Found here are about 180,000 clones, more than 90% of them singletons; the top ten hold less than 3%. V was shortened by 2 bases and J by 5 bases, with 13 bases between the two germline ends. The CDR3 consists of 15 residues. Germline-derived CDR1 and CDR2 are SGHDN and FVKESK. The data originate from a study of T cell responses to AZD1222 COVID-19 vaccine. Whole-study findings and limits: Repertoires in all cases were sampled only once the peak T cell response had passed. The CD4 TCRs associated with vaccination extended across spike and predominated at 160-218 and 743-854.

The V and J genes are TRBV14 and TRBJ2-1; D is unclear. This clonotype was sampled from an adult in good health. Sequences were derived from peripheral blood, sampled on day 0 of AZD1222 vaccination. CDR3 coding DNA: TGTGCCAGCAGCCAATCGCGCCCCCGGGACAATGAGCAGTTCTTC. It codes for CASSQSRPRDNEQFF. The complete variable domain, with remaining parts taken from reference TRBV14 and TRBJ2-1, reads EAGVTQFPSHSVIEKGQTVTLRCDPISGHDNLYWYRRVMGKEIKFLLHFVKESKQDESGMPNNRFLAERTGGTYSTLKVQPAELEDSGVYFCASSQSRPRDNEQFFGPGTRLTVL.